Listed here are 2 T cell receptor beta chains from one sample, sequenced in a study of T cell changes during pregnancy in multiple sclerosis. Profiling relied on immunoSEQ multiplex PCR, and the TCRdb table lists in-frame clones only, not all of them. Among tens of thousands of clones listed, about 92% were seen once. Sequenced material: peripheral blood. These receptors came from a female donor with multiple sclerosis, enrolled in a pregnancy study.

This clone was counted between two and nine times. The chain combines TRBV7-9 with TRBJ1-2; D is unclear. Germline CDR1 and CDR2: SEHNR and FQNEAQ (reference sequence). This CDR3 has 15 residues. V gave up 5 bases and J gave up 3 bases, with 16 bases separating them. Here the CDR3 DNA reads TGTGCCAGCAGCACCAGAAGGGAGGCGGACTATGGCTACACCTTC. It specifies CASSTRREADYGYTF. The full variable domain, rest sourced from reference TRBV7-9 and TRBJ1-2, is DTGVSQNPRHKITKRGQNVTFRCDPISEHNRLYWYRQTLGQGPEFLTYFQNEAQLEKSRLLSDRFSAERPKGSFSTLEIQRTEQGDSAMYLCASSTRREADYGYTFGSGTRLTVV.

The chain uses TRBV28 and TRBJ2-7; no firm D call. Germline V gene lookup returns CDR1 MDHEN and CDR2 SYDVKM. This CDR3 is built from 12 residues. Trimming removed 8 bases from V and 0 bases from J, with 8 bases in between. As DNA, the CDR3 is TGTGCCAGCTCCAGTAGCTCCTACGAGCAGTACTTC. Translated, it gives CASSSSSYEQYF.